The TCR beta chain under discussion was sequenced for a study of shared clonotypes between healthy human individuals. The CDR3 spans 15 residues. V lost 4 bases to trimming and J lost 3 bases; unmatched junction nucleotides: 4. Germline CDR1 and CDR2: SGHRS and YFSETQ. Clones were read by immunoSEQ multiplex PCR, and TCRdb kept only the in-frame ones, dropping some. Of 2 million to 2.5 million clones detected, 90% to 96% appear once; the ten largest clones hold around 0.13%. On this clone itself: The same CDR3 also results from other DNA sequences found in this sample.

The specimen sequenced was naive CD4+ T cells sorted from blood. The subset denotes: CD45RA+ positively selected. The source of this sequence is a man younger than 35 in good health. The V call is TRBV5-1, the J call TRBJ2-7, with 13 positions matching TRBD2. The CDR3 is CASSLRTSGSYEQYF. In DNA form, the CDR3 reads TGCGCCAGCAGCCTCAGGACTAGCGGGAGCTACGAGCAGTACTTC. The whole variable domain, filled in from reference TRBV5-1 and TRBJ2-7, reads KAGVTQTPRYLIKTRGQQVTLSCSPISGHRSVSWYQQTPGQGLQFLFEYFSETQRNKGNFPGRFSGRQFSNSRSEMNVSTLELGDSALYLCASSLRTSGSYEQYFGPGTRLTVT.